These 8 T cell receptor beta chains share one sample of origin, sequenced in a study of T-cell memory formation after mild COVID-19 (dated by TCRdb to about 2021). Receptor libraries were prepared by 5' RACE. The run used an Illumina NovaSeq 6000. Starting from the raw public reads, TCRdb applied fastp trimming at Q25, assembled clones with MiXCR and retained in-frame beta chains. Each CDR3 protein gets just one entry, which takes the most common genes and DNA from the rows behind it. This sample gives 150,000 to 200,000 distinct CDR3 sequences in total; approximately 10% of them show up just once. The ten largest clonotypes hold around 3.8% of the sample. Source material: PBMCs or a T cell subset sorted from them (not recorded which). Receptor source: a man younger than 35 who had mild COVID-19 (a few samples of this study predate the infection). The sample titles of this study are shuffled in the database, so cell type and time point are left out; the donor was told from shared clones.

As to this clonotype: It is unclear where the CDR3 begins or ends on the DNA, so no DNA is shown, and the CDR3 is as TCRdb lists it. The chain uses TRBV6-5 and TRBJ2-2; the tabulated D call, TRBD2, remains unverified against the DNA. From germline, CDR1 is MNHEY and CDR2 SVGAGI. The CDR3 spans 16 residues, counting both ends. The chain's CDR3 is CASSSSTSGYTGELFF.

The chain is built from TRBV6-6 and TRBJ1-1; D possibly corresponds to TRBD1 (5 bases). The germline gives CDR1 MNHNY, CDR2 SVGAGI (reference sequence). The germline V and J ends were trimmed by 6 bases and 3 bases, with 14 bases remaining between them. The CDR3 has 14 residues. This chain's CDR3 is CASRSRVLDTEAFF. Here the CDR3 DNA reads TGTGCCAGCAGATCCAGGGTCTTGGACACTGAAGCTTTCTTT.

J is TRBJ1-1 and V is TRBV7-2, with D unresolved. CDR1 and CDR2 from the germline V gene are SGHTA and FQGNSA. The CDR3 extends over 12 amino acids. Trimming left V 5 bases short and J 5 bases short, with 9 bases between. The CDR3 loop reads CASSPLRTEAFF. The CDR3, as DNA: TGTGCCAGCAGCCCACTGAGGACTGAAGCTTTCTTT. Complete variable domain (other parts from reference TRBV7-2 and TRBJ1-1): GAGVSQSPSNKVTEKGKDVELRCDPISGHTALYWYRQSLGQGLEFLIYFQGNSAPDKSGLPSDRFSAERTGGSVSTLTIQRTQQEDSAVYLCASSPLRTEAFFGQGTRLTVV.

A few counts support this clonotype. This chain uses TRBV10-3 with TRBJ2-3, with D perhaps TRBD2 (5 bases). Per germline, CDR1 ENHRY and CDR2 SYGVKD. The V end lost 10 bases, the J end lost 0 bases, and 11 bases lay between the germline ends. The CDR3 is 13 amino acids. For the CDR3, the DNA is TGTGCCACCTTAGCGACTAGCACAGATACGCAGTATTTT. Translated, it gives CATLATSTDTQYF.

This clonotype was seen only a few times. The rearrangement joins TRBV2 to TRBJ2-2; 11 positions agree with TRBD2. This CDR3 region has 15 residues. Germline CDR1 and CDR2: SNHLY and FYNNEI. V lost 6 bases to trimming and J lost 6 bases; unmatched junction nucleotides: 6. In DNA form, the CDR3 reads TGTGCCAGCAGCGAAAGGACTAGCGGGCCCGGGGAGCTGTTTTTT. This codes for CASSERTSGPGELFF.

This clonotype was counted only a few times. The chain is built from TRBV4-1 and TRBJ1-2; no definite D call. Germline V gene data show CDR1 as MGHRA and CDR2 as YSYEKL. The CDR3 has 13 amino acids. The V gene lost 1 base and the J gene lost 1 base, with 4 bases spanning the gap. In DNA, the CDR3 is TGCGCCAGCAGCCAAGGGCATAACTATGGCTACACCTTC. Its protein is CASSQGHNYGYTF.

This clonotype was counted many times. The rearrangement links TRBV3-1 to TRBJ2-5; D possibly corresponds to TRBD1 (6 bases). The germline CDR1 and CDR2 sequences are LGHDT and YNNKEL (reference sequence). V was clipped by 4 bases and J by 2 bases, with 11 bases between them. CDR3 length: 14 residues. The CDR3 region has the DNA TGTGCCAGCAGCCTCGGGACACATCAAGAGACCCAGTACTTC. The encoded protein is CASSLGTHQETQYF.

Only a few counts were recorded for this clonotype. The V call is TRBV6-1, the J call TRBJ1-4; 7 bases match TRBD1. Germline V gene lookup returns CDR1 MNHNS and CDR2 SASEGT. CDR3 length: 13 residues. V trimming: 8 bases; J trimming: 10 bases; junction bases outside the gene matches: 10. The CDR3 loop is CASYDRDGGKLFF. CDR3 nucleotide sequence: TGTGCCAGCTACGACAGGGACGGTGGAAAACTGTTTTTT.